This T cell receptor (beta chain) was observed in a study of cytomegalovirus exposure and HLA in healthy donors. Looked up from germline, CDR1 is MNHEY and CDR2 is SMNVEV (reference sequence). The CDR3 loop spans 14 amino acids. The ends were cut back, 5 bases at V and 2 bases at J, with 12 bases in the middle. Primers: 60 Vbeta forward and 13 Jbeta reverse. Libraries were prepared by immunoSEQ multiplex PCR; TCRdb keeps only in-frame clonotypes and omits some of them. The profile shows under 200,000 clones, roughly 80% of them singletons. What was sequenced was PBMCs. The origin of this receptor is a male donor in good health and CMV-seropositive. The rearrangement uses TRBV27 and TRBJ2-5; no definite D call. Here the CDR3 DNA reads TGTGCCAGCAGTCCCGCCGCAGTGCAAGAGACCCAGTACTTC. Residues: CASSPAAVQETQYF.